The TCR beta chain described here comes from a study of siplizumab effects on memory and regulatory T cells. Notes on the study in general: No functional test confirmed suppression by proliferating siplizumab-culture Tregs. It seemed that naive T cells were more diverse than memory cells and were major contributors to the alloresponse.

A note on this clone: The antigen is undetermined.

Generated by immunoSEQ multiplex PCR, the TCRdb table keeps only in-frame clones and is missing some. In the table there are about 50,000 clones, 93% of which are singletons. This CDR3 has 16 residues. The germline V gene encodes CDR1 MGHRA and CDR2 YSYEKL. V was clipped by 1 base and J by 6 bases; unmatched bases: 0. What was sequenced was CD8+ T cells sorted from blood. The sequence derives from a human donor in good health. The V call is TRBV4-1, the J call TRBJ2-2; 15 nucleotides line up with TRBD2. The CDR3 protein is CASSQGTSGRAGELFF. The CDR3 DNA reads as TGCGCCAGCAGCCAAGGGACTAGCGGGAGGGCCGGGGAGCTGTTTTTT.